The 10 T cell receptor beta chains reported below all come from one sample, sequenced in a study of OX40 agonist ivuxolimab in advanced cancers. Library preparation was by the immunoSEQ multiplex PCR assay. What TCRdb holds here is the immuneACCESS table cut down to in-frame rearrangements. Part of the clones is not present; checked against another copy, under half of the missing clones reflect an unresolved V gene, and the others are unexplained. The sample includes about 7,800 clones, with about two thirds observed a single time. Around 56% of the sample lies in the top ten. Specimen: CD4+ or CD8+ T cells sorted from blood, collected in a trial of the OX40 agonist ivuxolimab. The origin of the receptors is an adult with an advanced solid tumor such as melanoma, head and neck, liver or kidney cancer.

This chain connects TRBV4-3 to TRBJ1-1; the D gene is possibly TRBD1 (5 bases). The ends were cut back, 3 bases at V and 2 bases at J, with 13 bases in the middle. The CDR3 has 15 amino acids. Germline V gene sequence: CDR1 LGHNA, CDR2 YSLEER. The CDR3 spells CASSQVGDPNTEAFF. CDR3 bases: TGCGCCAGCAGCCAGGTGGGGGATCCAAACACTGAAGCTTTCTTT.

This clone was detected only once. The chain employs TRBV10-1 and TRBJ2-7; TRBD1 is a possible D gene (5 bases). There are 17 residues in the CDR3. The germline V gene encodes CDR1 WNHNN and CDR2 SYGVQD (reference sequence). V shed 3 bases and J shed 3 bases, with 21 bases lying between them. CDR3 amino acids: CASSDMTIGDKDYEQYF. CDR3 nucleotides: TGCGCCAGCAGTGATATGACAATAGGGGATAAGGACTACGAGCAGTACTTC.

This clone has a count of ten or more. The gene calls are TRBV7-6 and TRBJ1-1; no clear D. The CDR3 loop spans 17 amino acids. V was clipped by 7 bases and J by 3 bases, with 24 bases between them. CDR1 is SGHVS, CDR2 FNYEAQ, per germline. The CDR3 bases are TGTGCCAGCATCCTAATGCCCCCCCCACCCGTGGACACTGAAGCTTTCTTT. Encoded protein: CASILMPPPPVDTEAFF.

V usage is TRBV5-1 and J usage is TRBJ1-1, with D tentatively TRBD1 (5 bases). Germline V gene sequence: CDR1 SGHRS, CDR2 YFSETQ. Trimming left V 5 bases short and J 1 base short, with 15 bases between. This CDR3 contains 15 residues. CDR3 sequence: CASSDPGARNTEAFF. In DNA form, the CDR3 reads TGCGCCAGCAGTGATCCTGGGGCTCGGAACACTGAAGCTTTCTTT.

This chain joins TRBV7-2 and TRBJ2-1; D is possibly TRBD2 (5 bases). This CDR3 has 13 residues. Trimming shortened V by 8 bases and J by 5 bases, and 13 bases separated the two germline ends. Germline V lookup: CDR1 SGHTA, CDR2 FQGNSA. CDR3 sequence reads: CASVRGPHNEQFF. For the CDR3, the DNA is TGTGCCAGCGTCCGGGGTCCCCACAATGAGCAGTTCTTC.

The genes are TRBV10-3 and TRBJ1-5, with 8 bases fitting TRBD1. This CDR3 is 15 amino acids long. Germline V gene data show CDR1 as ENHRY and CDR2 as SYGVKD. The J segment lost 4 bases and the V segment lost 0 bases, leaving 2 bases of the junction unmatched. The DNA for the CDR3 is TGTGCCATCAGTGAGTCGACAGGGGTAAATCAGCCCCAGCATTTT. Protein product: CAISESTGVNQPQHF.

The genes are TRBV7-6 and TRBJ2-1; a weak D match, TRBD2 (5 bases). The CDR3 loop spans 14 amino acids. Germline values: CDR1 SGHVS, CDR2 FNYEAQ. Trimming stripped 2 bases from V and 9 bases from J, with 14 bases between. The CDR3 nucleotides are TGTGCCAGCAGCTTAAGGGTGCAAAGCGGTGAGCAGTTCTTC. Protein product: CASSLRVQSGEQFF. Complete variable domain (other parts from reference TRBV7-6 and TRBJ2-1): GAGVSQSPRYKVTKRGQDVALRCDPISGHVSLYWYRQALGQGPEFLTYFNYEAQQDKSGLPNDRFSAERPEGSISTLTIQRTEQRDSAMYRCASSLRVQSGEQFFGPGTRLTVL.

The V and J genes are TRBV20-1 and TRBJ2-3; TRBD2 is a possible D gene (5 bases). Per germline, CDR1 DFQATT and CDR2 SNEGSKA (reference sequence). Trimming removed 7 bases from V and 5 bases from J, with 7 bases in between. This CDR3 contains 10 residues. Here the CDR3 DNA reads TGCAGTGGGGCGGGAGATACGCAGTATTTT. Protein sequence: CSGAGDTQYF.

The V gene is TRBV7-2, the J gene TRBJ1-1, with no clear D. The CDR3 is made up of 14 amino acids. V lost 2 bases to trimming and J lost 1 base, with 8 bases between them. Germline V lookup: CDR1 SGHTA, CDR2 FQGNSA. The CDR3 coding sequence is TGTGCCAGCAGCTTACAACTGCCGAACACTGAAGCTTTCTTT. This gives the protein CASSLQLPNTEAFF.

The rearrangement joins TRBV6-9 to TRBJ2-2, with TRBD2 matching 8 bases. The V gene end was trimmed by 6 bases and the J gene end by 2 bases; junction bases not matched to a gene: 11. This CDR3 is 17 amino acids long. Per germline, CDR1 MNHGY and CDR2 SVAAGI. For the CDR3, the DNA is TGTGCCAGCAGGGGGCTAGCGGGTCCGGTTAACACCGGGGAGCTGTTTTTT. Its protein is CASRGLAGPVNTGELFF.